What follows describes a single T cell receptor (beta chain). Its recognized antigen is unknown. Base-call qualities are not available, and no considerably larger clone is one nucleotide away. The data belong to a study of cytomegalovirus exposure and HLA in healthy donors (TCRdb year 2017). In the study overall: An earlier analysis of 587 of the donors reported 250 to 350 Gb of sequence data and 95 million to 140 million unique TCR beta sequences obtained from about 179 million T cells. Approximately 300 gigabases of sequencing data and 75 million to 85 million unique TCR sequences made up an early release that covered approximately 620 HLA-typed donors. Of the roughly 430 genotyped donors, around 81% fell in the genetic ancestry cluster associated with self-reported Caucasian donors. The aim of the study was to test whether cataloging public T cell receptors could identify signatures of past pathogen exposure. The T cell repertoires of under 750 subjects were profiled by immunosequencing and related to cytomegalovirus serostatus. Along with the roughly 710-subject first cohort, a separate validation cohort of some 130 different subjects was used. High-throughput TCR immunosequencing, statistical association of individual TCRs with disease status, and machine learning were combined to predict cytomegalovirus infection status. In a later analysis, previously published TCR beta repertoires from 666 donors were re-analyzed and high-resolution HLA genotyping was added so that TCR occurrence patterns could be studied. Rather than drawing on any new phenotypic data, the later analysis identified candidate immune exposures from TCR beta sequences and the way those sequences occurred across donors. An earlier analysis of 587 of the donors applied high-throughput TCR beta sequencing to assess whether each TCR beta V gene segment acted as functional or pseudogenic. Donor age, sex, ethnicity and CMV serostatus were compiled alongside the repertoire data. A later genetic analysis took genome-wide SNP genotypes for about three fifths of the roughly 700 donors and used that subset as a discovery cohort. Every repertoire in the discovery cohort had been generated on one and the same sequencing platform. HLA typing included class I and class II loci at four-digit resolution. Typing coverage varied by locus: about 629-630 donors for A, B, C, DRB1 and DQB1; roughly 510 for DQA1; 606 for DPA1; around 490 for DPB1. Five DR-DQ haplotypes were handled as single units for association and clustering because linkage in the cohort was strong. Among around 400 genotyped donors of the cohort, an average of roughly 230,000 unique TCR beta nucleotide sequences was sequenced per donor, of which about 18% were non-productive.

The cohort consisted of more than 650 healthy bone marrow donors. All cohort members were sampled while nominally healthy, although unrecorded immune exposures were likely present. The donor tested CMV seropositive and was one of the 289 seropositive cohort members. A peripheral blood sample was collected from each donor, and TCR beta sequencing was performed on peripheral blood mononuclear cells. The Qiagen DNeasy Blood Extraction Kit was used to extract genomic DNA from the blood cell samples. On the study overall, not on this receptor specifically: In vitro tests confirmed that a few of the cytomegalovirus-associated TCR beta chains recognize cytomegalovirus antigens. A further reported finding was that TCR beta sequences accurately predicted the HLA-A and HLA-B alleles for most subjects in the first cohort. According to a later genetic analysis, donors in an Asian-associated ancestry cluster had fewer N-insertions in productive TCRs than the approximately 630-donor mean. Only TCR beta chains were sequenced in this cohort, and the absence of alpha or paired-chain data limited detectable features. The study listed 150 to 200 TCR beta chains as associated with cytomegalovirus. Specific HLA alleles were associated with more than 15,000 TCR beta sequences at a false discovery rate of 0.05 in a later analysis. For the cohort, immune exposure information was limited to CMV serostatus. The authors suggested that the approach could potentially be generalized to other disease states and immunological phenotypes. V-gene and J-gene trimming of TCR beta chains was associated with a missense DCLRE1C variant in a later genetic analysis, and the association was replicated in an independent cohort. In a later analysis, TCR association rates were found to vary across HLA loci, with the most associated TCRs seen for DRB1 alleles and the fewest for HLA-C alleles. In an earlier analysis of a few hundred of the donors, most TCR beta V segments were observed in productive rearrangements about 87% or about 30% of the time, broadly matching IMGT annotations. Across donors, most TCR sequences were observed very rarely, whereas some public TCRs were present in many individuals. Sequencing depth was assumed to be roughly uniform across donors in the presence/absence analyses, though that assumption may not hold. The sequencing pipeline was judged likely to have produced a cluster of highly shared sequence variants as a technical artifact. Correlated functional status among segregating V segments might be attributable to linkage disequilibrium, but an unknown experimental factor could not be ruled out. When HLA alleles, especially DR and DQ, strongly co-occurred, TCR associations were difficult to assign to individual alleles. The classifier was reported to diagnose cytomegalovirus status with high specificity and sensitivity in both the original cohort and the validation cohort. Because HLA typing was unavailable for some donors at each locus, only the typed subset was used in association tests. In a later analysis, several top co-occurrence clusters were reported to appear linked to parvovirus B19, influenza, CMV and Epstein-Barr virus. In a later analysis, HLA-associated TCR beta chains showed more clonal expansion and lower generation probabilities than non-associated chains that were equally common. Most CMV-associated TCR beta chains appeared to be HLA-restricted in a later analysis, and the HLA associations seemed to be driven largely by CMV exposure. Approximately 18 rarely observed V segments, including chromosome 9 orphons, were excluded from the earlier analysis of approximately 500 of the donors because counts were too low.

Receptors were amplified or captured by the immunoSEQ multiplex PCR assay. The multiplex PCR relied on a mix of 60 forward primers for TCR Vbeta segments and 13 reverse primers for TCR Jbeta segments. Amplification of the CDR3 region of rearranged TCR beta genes was performed with a multiplex PCR assay on genomic DNA. On the Illumina HiSeq System, the amplified TCR beta libraries were sequenced as 87-base-pair reads. Concerning the study's data processing: Across the roughly 600 repertoires, a later analysis counted about 81 million unique TCR beta chains, around 11 million of which were shared by at least two donors. A nearest-neighbor algorithm error-corrected the raw reads and collapsed the reads into unique sequences, merging closely related sequences to remove PCR and sequencing errors. To assign V, D and J gene segments, CDR3 sequences were aligned to IMGT reference sequences. For a sequence to be retained, at least a six-nucleotide match to both a V gene segment and a J gene segment was required. Rearrangements were called productive when the CDR3 lacked stop codons and stayed in frame with V and J; all others were non-productive. CDR3 was defined according to IMGT convention as the region running from the second conserved V-encoded cysteine to the conserved J-encoded phenylalanine. The earlier analysis of about 530 of the donors excluded any sequence lacking an unambiguous match to a single V gene segment. An earlier analysis of over 450 of the donors classified V segments as functional when productive rearrangements were above 56.7% and as segregating when the standard deviation between donors was above 5%. A statistical classification framework was built for diagnosing cytomegalovirus status from the catalog of TCR beta chain sequences. V and J gene assignment, in a later analysis, came from comparing TCR nucleotide sequences with IMGT/GENE-DB human TR gene sequences. In a later analysis, CDR3 sequences and most-parsimonious VDJ recombination scenarios were assigned using the TCRdist pipeline. A later analysis defined each TCR beta chain by its CDR3 amino acid sequence plus V-gene family, and excluded reads lacking a unique V-gene family. As a way to deal with suspected cross-contamination and a sequencing artifact, a later analysis dropped over 550 nucleotide sequences that were highly shared and had low generation probability. In a later analysis, a clonal expansion index was calculated for each public chain from normalized within-repertoire ranks of inferred template counts. In a later analysis, generation probabilities were computed with a VDJ recombination model fitted to out-of-frame rearrangements, and the resulting probabilities were checked against IGoR. In a later analysis, hypergeometric tests were used to score TCR-TCR, TCR-HLA and TCR-CMV co-occurrence, with a repertoire-size bias correction applied to TCR pairs. In a later analysis, false discovery rates were estimated by permuting HLA or CMV assignments 20 times. In a later analysis, co-occurring TCRs were grouped with DBSCAN, and TCRdist sequence similarity was added when clustering was performed within HLA-allele-positive subsets. Co-occurrence clustering excluded repertoires with fewer than 30,000 or more than 120,000 public chains, plus five with anomalous nucleotide sharing. Sourced from immuneACCESS, this table was stored by TCRdb with only in-frame sequences that have V and J called. A share of the clones is absent; for the studies checked, an unresolved V gene accounts for under half, and the remainder has no known explanation. The V and J calls and clone size come from that table; D and trimming were worked out from the DNA. The sample records over 80,000 clones, 65% to 80% of which are singletons. Of the sample, around 15% falls within the top ten clones.

Specimen: PBMCs. This clonotype originated in a man aged 60 to 69 in good health and CMV-seropositive.

The nucleotides are TGTGCCAGTAGTATGGGCGGGGCGCGAGATCAGCCCCAGCATTTT. Translated, this is CASSMGGARDQPQHF. The chain is assembled from TRBV19 and TRBJ1-5; the D region possibly corresponds to TRBD1 (5 bases align). CDR1 LNHDA and CDR2 SQIVND were looked up in the germline V gene (reference sequence). The germline ends are 14 bases apart after V is trimmed by 3 bases and J by 5 bases. The CDR3 spans 15 residues, from the cysteine through the phenylalanine. Just CDR3 DNA is preserved here, 45 bases in frame from base 1.